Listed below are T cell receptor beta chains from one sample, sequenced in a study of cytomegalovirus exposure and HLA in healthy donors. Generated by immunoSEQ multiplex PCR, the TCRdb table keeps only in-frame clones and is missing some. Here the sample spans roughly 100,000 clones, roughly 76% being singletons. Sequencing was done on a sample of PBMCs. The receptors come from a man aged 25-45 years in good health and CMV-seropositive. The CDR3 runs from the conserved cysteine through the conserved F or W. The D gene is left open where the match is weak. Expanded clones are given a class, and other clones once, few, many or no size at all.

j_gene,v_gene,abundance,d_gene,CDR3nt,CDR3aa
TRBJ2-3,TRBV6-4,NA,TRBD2,TGTGCCAGCAGTGTCCTAGCGGGGGGTACTAGCACAGATACGCAGTATTTT,CASSVLAGGTSTDTQYF
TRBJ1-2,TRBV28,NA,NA,TGTGCCAGCAGTTTAACAGGGAAGGGCTACACCTTC,CASSLTGKGYTF
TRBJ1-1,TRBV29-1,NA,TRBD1,TGCAGCGCCGAGAGCCCCCAGGGGGCGCGAACTGAAGCTTTCTTT,CSAESPQGARTEAFF
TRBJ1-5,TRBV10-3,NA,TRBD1,TGTGCCATCAGTCCAGGGGGATTTAGCAATCAGCCCCAGCATTTT,CAISPGGFSNQPQHF
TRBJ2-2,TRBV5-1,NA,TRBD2,TGCGCCAGCAGCGGAGGGGGACTAGGGGGCACCGGGGAGCTGTTTTTT,CASSGGGLGGTGELFF
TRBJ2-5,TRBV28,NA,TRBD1,TGTGCCAGCAGCCCCGCCTCCGGGACAGGGGACCCTCGGCAGTACTTC,CASSPASGTGDPRQYF
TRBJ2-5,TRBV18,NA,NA,TGTGCCAGCCAGGGGACCCGCCAGGGCGAGACCCAGTACTTC,CASQGTRQGETQYF
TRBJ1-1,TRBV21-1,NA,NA,TGTGCCAGCAGCAAAGCGGGGGCATCTTTGAACACTGAAGCTTTCTTT,CASSKAGASLNTEAFF
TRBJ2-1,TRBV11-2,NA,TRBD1,TGTGCCAGCAGCTTAGAGGGACAGGCTGACAATGAGCAGTTCTTC,CASSLEGQADNEQFF
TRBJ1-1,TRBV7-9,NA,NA,TGTGCCAGCAGCTTAGGAGTCATGGGGGCGCCTGAAGCTTTCTTT,CASSLGVMGAPEAFF
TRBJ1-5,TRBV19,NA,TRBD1,TGTGCCAGTAGCCTTGGGACAGCAAGCAATCAGCCCCAGCATTTT,CASSLGTASNQPQHF
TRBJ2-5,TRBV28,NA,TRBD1,TGTGCCAGCACCAAGCCCGGGACAGCTCAAGAGACCCAGTACTTC,CASTKPGTAQETQYF
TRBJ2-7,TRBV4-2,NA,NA,TGTGCCAGCAGCCAAGAAGAGGAGTCCTGCGAGCAGTACTTC,CASSQEEESCEQYF
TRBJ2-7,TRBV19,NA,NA,TGTGCCAGTAGTGCGGGCGGCTCCTACGAGCAGTACTTC,CASSAGGSYEQYF
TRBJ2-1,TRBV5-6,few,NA,TGTGCCAGCAGCCTCGGTAGGGGTGCGAGCTCCTACAATGAGCAGTTCTTC,CASSLGRGASSYNEQFF
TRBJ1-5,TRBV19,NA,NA,TGTGCCAGTAGTTCAGGGGCCAATCAACCCCAGCATTTT,CASSSGANQPQHF
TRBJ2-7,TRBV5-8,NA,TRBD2,TGTGCCAGCAGCTCCGGGGGGACTCTTACGTACGAGCAGTACTTC,CASSSGGTLTYEQYF
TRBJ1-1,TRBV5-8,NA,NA,TGTGCCAGCACCTTAACATCAGGGGACCACACTGAAGCTTTCTTT,CASTLTSGDHTEAFF
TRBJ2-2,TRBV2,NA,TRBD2,TGTGCCAGCAGTGCGGGGGGGCGCACCGGGGAGCTGTTTTTT,CASSAGGRTGELFF
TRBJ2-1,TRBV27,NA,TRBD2,TGTGCCAGCAGTTCTCCCCGGGGACTAGCGGGGGGGAATGAGCAGTTCTTC,CASSSPRGLAGGNEQFF
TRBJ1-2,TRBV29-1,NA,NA,TGCAGCGTTGAGAGCTACAGGGAAAACTATGGCTACACCTTC,CSVESYRENYGYTF
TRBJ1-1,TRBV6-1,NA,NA,TGTGCCAGCAGTTCACCCGGGACACACACTGAAGCTTTCTTT,CASSSPGTHTEAFF
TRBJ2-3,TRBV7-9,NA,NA,TGTGCCAGCACCCTAGGGCAGGGGCCCACAGATACGCAGTATTTT,CASTLGQGPTDTQYF
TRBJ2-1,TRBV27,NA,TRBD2,TGTGCCAGCAGAACCAGGACTAGCGGGGGTTACTCTAATGAGCAGTTCTTC,CASRTRTSGGYSNEQFF
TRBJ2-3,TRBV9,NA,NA,TGTGCCAGCAGCGCAAGCCCCTTGGGCCGGACAGATACGCAGTATTTT,CASSASPLGRTDTQYF
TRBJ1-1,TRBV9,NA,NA,TGTGCCAGCAGCGGGGGAGTAAACACTGAAGCTTTCTTT,CASSGGVNTEAFF
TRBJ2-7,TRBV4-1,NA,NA,TGCGCCAGCAGCCAAGAATCTCAGCGGTTATACGAGCAGTACTTC,CASSQESQRLYEQYF
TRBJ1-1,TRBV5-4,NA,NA,TGTGCCAGCAGCTTAGTAGGGAGGCTGAACACTGAAGCTTTCTTT,CASSLVGRLNTEAFF
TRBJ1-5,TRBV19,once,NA,TGTGCCACTCTCGGGGGTGGTCAGCCCCAGCATTTT,CATLGGGQPQHF
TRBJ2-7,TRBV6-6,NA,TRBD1,TGTGCCAGCAGGGACTCCGGGACAGGGGGCTACGAGCAGTACTTC,CASRDSGTGGYEQYF
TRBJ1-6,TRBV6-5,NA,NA,TGTGCCAGCAGTAATCCCAACAGGGACCTCGGGTTT,CASSNPNRDLGF
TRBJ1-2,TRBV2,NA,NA,TGTGCCAGCAGTGGCCAGGCCTATGGCTACACCTTC,CASSGQAYGYTF
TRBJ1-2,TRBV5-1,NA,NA,TGCGCCAGTTATTCGGGAGGAAATAACTATGGCTACACCTTC,CASYSGGNNYGYTF
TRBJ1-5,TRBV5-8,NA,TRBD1,TGTGCCAGCAGCGAGGGACAGATTGATAGCAATCAGCCCCAGCATTTT,CASSEGQIDSNQPQHF
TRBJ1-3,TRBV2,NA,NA,TGTGCCAGCAGTGTCCGAGATGAAAACACCATATATTTT,CASSVRDENTIYF
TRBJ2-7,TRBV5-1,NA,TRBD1,TGCGCCAGCAGCTTGGAAGTGACAGGGACCTACGAGCAGTACTTC,CASSLEVTGTYEQYF
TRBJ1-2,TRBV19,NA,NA,TGTGCCAGTAGTATAGACGGGGAGGACTATGGCTACACCTTC,CASSIDGEDYGYTF
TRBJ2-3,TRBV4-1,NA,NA,TGCGCCAGCAGCCAAGGATTCCGACTCCCCCGGGGGTTGGATACGCAGTATTTT,CASSQGFRLPRGLDTQYF
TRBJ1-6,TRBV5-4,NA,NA,TGTGCCAGCAGCGAAGGGAGTTATAATTCACCCCTCCACTTT,CASSEGSYNSPLHF